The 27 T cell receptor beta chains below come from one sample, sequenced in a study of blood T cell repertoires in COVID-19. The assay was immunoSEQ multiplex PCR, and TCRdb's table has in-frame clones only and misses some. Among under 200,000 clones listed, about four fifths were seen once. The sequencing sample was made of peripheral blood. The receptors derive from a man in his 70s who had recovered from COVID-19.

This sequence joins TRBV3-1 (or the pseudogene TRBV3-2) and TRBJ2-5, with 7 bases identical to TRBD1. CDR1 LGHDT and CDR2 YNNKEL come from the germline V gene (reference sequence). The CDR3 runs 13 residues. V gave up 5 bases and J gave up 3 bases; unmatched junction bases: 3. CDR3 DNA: TGTGCCAGCAGCATGGGACAGAAAGAGACCCAGTACTTC. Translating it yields CASSMGQKETQYF.

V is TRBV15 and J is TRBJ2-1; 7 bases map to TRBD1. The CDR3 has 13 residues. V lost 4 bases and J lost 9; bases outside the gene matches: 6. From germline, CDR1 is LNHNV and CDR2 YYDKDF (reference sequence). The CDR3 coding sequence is TGTGCCACCAGCATGGGGACAGCTGCTGAGCAGTTCTTC. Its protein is CATSMGTAAEQFF.

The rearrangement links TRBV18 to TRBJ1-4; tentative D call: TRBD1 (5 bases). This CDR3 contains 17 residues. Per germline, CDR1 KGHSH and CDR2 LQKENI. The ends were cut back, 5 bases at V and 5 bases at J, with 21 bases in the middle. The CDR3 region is CASSKGQGMAGNEKLFF. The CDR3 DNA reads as TGTGCCAGCTCAAAGGGGCAGGGAATGGCCGGGAATGAAAAACTGTTTTTT.

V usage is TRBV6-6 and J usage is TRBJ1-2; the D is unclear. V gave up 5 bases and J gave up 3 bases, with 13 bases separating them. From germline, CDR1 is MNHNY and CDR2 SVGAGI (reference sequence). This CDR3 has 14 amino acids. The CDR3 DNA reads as TGTGCCAGCAGTCTATCCCTCGGGGACTATGGCTACACCTTC. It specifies CASSLSLGDYGYTF.

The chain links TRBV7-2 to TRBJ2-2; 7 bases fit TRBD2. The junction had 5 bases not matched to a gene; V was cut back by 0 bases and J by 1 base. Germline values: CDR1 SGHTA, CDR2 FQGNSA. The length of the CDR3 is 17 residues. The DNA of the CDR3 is TGTGCCAGCAGCTTAGCGGGAGGGCCGGGGAACACCGGGGAGCTGTTTTTT. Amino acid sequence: CASSLAGGPGNTGELFF.

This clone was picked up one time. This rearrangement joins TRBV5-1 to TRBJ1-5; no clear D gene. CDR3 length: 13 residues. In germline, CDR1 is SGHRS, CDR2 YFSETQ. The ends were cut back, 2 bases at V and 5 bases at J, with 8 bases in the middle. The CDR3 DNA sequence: TGCGCCAGCAGCTTCGGAGATCATCAGCCCCAGCATTTT. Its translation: CASSFGDHQPQHF. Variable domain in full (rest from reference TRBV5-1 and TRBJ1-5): KAGVTQTPRYLIKTRGQQVTLSCSPISGHRSVSWYQQTPGQGLQFLFEYFSETQRNKGNFPGRFSGRQFSNSRSEMNVSTLELGDSALYLCASSFGDHQPQHFGDGTRLSIL.

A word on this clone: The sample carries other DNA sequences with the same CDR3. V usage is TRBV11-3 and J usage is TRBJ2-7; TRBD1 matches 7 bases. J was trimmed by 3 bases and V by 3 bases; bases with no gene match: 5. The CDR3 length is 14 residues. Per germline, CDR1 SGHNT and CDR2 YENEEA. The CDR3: CASSLTGTDYEQYF. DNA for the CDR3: TGTGCCAGCAGCTTGACCGGGACAGACTACGAGCAGTACTTC.

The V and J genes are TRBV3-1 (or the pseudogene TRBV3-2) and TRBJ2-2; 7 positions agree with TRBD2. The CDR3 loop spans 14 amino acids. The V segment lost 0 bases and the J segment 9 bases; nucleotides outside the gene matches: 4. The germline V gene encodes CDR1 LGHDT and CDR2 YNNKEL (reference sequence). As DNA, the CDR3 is TGTGCCAGCAGCCAAGATGGGGAGGGTAGGGAGCTGTTTTTT. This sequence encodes CASSQDGEGRELFF.

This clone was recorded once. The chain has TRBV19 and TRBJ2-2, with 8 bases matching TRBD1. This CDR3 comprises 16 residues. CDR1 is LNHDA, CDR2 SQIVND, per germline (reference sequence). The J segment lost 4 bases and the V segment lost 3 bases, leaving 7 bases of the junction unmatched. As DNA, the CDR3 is TGTGCCAGTAGTATCAGGACAGGGAGGTCCACCGGGGAGCTGTTTTTT. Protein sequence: CASSIRTGRSTGELFF.

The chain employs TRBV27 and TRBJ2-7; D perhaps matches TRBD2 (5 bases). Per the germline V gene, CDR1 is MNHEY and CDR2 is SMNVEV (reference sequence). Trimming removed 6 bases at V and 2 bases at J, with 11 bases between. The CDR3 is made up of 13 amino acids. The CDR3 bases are TGTGCCAGCAGCCGAACCGGGACCTACGAGCAGTACTTC. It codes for CASSRTGTYEQYF.

The CDR3 DNA sequence: TGTGCCAGCAGCTCACTGAGGTACCAAGAGACCCAGTACTTC. Protein product: CASSSLRYQETQYF. The chain combines TRBV11-2 with TRBJ2-5; D is unclear. Germline-derived CDR1 and CDR2 are SGHAT and FQNNGV. The CDR3 extends over 14 amino acids. V was clipped by 4 bases and J by 0 bases, with 9 bases between them.

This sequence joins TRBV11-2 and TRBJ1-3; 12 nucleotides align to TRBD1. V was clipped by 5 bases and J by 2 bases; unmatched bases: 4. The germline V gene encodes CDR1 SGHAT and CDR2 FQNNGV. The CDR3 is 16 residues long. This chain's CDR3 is CASSLRDRGPGNTIYF. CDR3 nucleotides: TGTGCCAGCAGCCTCCGGGACAGGGGGCCTGGAAACACCATATATTTT.

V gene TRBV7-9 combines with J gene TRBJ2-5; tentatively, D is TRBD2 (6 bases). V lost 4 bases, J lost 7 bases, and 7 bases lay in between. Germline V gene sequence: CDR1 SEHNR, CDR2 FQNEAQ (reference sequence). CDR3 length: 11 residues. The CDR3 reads CASSSEGTQYF. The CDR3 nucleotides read TGTGCCAGCAGCTCGGAGGGGACCCAGTACTTC.

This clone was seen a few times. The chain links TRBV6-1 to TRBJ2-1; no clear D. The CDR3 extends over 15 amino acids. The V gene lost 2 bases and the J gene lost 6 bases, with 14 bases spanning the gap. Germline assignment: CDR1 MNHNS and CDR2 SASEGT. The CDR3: CASSERGFVLNEQFF. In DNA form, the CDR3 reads TGTGCCAGCAGTGAACGAGGATTCGTTCTCAATGAGCAGTTCTTC.

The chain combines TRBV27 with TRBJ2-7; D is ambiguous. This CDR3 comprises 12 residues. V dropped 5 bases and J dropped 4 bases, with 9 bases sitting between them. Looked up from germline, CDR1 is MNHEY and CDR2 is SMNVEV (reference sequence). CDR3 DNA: TGTGCCAGCAGTCTTCCCCAGTACGAGCAGTACTTC. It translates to CASSLPQYEQYF.

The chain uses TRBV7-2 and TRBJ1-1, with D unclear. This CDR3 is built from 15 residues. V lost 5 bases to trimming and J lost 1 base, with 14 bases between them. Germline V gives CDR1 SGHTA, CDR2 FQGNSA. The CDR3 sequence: CASSIRGRENTEAFF. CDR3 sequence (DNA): TGTGCCAGCAGCATTCGGGGAAGAGAGAACACTGAAGCTTTCTTT.

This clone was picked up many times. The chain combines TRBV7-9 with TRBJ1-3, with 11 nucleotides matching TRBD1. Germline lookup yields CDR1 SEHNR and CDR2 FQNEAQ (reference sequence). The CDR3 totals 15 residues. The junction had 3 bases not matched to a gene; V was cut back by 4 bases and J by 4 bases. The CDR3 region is CASSSRDRGGNTIYF. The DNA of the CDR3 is TGTGCCAGCAGCTCCCGGGACAGGGGGGGAAACACCATATATTTT.

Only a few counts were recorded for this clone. This chain's CDR3 is CASNRGLTPPDTQYF. The CDR3 DNA follows: TGTGCCAGTAACAGGGGGCTAACCCCCCCAGATACGCAGTATTTT. The chain has TRBV19 and TRBJ2-3; TRBD1 matches 9 bases. Germline lookup yields CDR1 LNHDA and CDR2 SQIVND (reference sequence). The CDR3 sequence is 15 residues long. V lost 7 bases and J lost 4; bases outside the gene matches: 9.

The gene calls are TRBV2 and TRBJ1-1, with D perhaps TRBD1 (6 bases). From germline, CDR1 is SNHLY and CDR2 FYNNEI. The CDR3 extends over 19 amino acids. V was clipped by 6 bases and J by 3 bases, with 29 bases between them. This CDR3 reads CASRMTGMSLSPLDTEAFF. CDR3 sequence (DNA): TGTGCCAGCAGGATGACAGGAATGAGTCTTTCTCCTTTGGACACTGAAGCTTTCTTT.

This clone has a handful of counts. In DNA, the CDR3 is TGCGCCAGCAGCTCCGGGACAGGCACAGATACGCAGTATTTT. Amino acid sequence: CASSSGTGTDTQYF. The chain is built from TRBV5-1 and TRBJ2-3, with 7 nucleotides matching TRBD1. Germline V gene lookup returns CDR1 SGHRS and CDR2 YFSETQ. With 3 bases clipped from V and 1 base from J, the junction kept 2 bases outside the gene matches. The CDR3 covers 14 residues.

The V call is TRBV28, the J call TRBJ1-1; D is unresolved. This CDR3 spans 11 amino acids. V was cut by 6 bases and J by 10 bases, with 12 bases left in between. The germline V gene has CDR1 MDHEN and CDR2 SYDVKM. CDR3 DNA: TGTGCCAGCAGCCCTCTGCTCGGAGCTTTCTTT. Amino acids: CASSPLLGAFF.

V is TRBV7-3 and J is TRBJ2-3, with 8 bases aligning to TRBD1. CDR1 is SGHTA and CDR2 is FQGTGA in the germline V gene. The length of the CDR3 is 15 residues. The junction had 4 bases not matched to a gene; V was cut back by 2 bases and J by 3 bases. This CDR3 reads CASSLQGTGTDTQYF. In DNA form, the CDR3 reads TGTGCCAGCAGCTTACAGGGGACAGGAACAGATACGCAGTATTTT.

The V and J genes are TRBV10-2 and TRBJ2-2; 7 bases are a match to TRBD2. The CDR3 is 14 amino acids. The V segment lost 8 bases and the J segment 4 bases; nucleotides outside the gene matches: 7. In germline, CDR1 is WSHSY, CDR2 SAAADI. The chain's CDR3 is CASGGLGGTGELFF. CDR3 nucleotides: TGCGCCAGCGGTGGACTAGGTGGCACCGGGGAGCTGTTTTTT.

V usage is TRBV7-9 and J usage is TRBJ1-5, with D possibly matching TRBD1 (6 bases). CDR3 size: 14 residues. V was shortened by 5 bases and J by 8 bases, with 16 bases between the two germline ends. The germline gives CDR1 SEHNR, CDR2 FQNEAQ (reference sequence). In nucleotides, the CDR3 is TGTGCCAGCAGCCAGTCCGACAGGATTGAGCCCCAGCATTTT. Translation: CASSQSDRIEPQHF.

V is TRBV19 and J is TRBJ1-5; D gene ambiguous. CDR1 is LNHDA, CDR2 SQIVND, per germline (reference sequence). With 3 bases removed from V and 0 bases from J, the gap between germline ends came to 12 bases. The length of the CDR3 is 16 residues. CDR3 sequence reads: CASSILASSSNQPQHF. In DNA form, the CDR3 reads TGTGCCAGTAGTATCCTAGCCTCCTCTAGCAATCAGCCCCAGCATTTT.

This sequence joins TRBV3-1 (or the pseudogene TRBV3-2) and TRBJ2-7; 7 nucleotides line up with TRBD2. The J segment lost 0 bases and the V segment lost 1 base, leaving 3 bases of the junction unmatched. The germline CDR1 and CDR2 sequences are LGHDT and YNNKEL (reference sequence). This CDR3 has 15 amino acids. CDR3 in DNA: TGTGCCAGCAGCCAAGGTAGCGGGCCCTCCTACGAGCAGTACTTC. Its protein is CASSQGSGPSYEQYF.

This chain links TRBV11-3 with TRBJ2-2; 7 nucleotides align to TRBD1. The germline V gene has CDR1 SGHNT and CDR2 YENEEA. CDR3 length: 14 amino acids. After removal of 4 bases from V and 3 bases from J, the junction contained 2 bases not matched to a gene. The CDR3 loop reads CASSSTGHTGELFF. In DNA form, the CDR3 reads TGTGCCAGCAGCTCGACAGGGCACACCGGGGAGCTGTTTTTT.